This TCR beta chain was sequenced during a study of cytomegalovirus exposure and HLA in healthy donors. Germline CDR1 and CDR2: SGHTA and FQGNSA. The CDR3 spans 16 residues. V was trimmed by 5 bases and J by 1 base, leaving 15 bases between them. The study ran its PCR with 60 Vbeta and 13 Jbeta primers. Clones were sequenced by immunoSEQ multiplex PCR, and TCRdb holds only the in-frame ones, with some missing. The sample lists around 180,000 clones, about 90% occurring once. This clone was seen just once. Material: PBMCs. The source of this sequence is a girl under three years old in good health and CMV-seronegative. This chain connects TRBV7-2 to TRBJ1-5; perhaps TRBD1 as D (5 bases). The CDR3 coding sequence is TGTGCCAGCAGCGCCCAAGGGGAAGGCAGCAATCAGCCCCAGCATTTT. Translated, it gives CASSAQGEGSNQPQHF.